The 31 T cell receptor beta chains below were found in one sample sequenced in a study of cytomegalovirus exposure and HLA in healthy donors. 60 Vbeta and 13 Jbeta primers were used in PCR. Produced via immunoSEQ multiplex PCR; TCRdb's table is partial and in-frame only. This sample's table reports some 34,000 clones. Sequenced material: PBMCs. Every receptor here comes from a woman aged 40 to 50 in good health and CMV-seropositive.

The rearrangement joins TRBV4-3 to TRBJ2-7; TRBD2 agrees at 7 bases. Germline CDR1 LGHNA, CDR2 YSLEER. V lost 3 bases, J lost 5 bases, and 7 bases stayed unmatched. The CDR3 totals 14 residues. The chain's CDR3 is CASSQRLAVNEQYF. In DNA, the CDR3 is TGCGCCAGCAGCCAGAGACTAGCAGTAAACGAGCAGTACTTC.

To note about this clone: Additional DNA sequences in this sample encode the identical CDR3. This rearrangement joins TRBV6-6 to TRBJ2-3; the D gene is possibly TRBD1 (6 bases). The V and J ends lost 6 bases and 1 base respectively, with 14 bases between them. From germline, CDR1 is MNHNY and CDR2 SVGAGI (reference sequence). CDR3 size: 15 residues. CDR3 nucleotides: TGTGCCAGCAGGAAAGGGGGTTTTGGCACAGATACGCAGTATTTT. It translates to CASRKGGFGTDTQYF.

This chain links TRBV29-1 with TRBJ2-1; D may be TRBD1 (6 bases). There are 14 residues in the CDR3. Deletions cut 4 bases from V and 2 bases from J, with 12 bases between. Germline CDR1 SQVTM, CDR2 ANQGSEA. CDR3 in DNA: TGCAGCGTTGGTACTTCAGGGGCCTACAATGAGCAGTTCTTC. Translated: CSVGTSGAYNEQFF.

The genes are TRBV19 and TRBJ1-2, with 11 bases lining up with TRBD1. Germline V gene data show CDR1 as LNHDA and CDR2 as SQIVND (reference sequence). The CDR3 totals 14 residues. After removal of 8 bases from V and 8 bases from J, the junction contained 10 bases not matched to a gene. The CDR3 region has the DNA TGTGCCAGTGTGACCGGACAGGGGGCGAGAGGCTACACCTTC. Translated, it gives CASVTGQGARGYTF.

V and J are TRBV7-2 and TRBJ2-7; the D gene is possibly TRBD2 (6 bases). CDR3 length equals 17 residues. Germline CDR1 is SGHTA and CDR2 is FQGNSA. Trimming shortened V by 6 bases and J by 1 base, and 22 bases separated the two germline ends. The CDR3 is CASSPEGVAGRSYEQYF. The CDR3, as DNA: TGTGCCAGCAGTCCGGAGGGCGTAGCAGGGCGGTCCTACGAGCAGTACTTC.

V and J are TRBV10-3 and TRBJ2-1; D perhaps matches TRBD1 (8 bases). The CDR3 has 14 residues. Trimming stripped 10 bases from V and 6 bases from J, with 19 bases between. CDR1 ENHRY and CDR2 SYGVKD come from the germline V gene. The CDR3 loop is CATVTGGGGNEQFF. The CDR3 coding sequence is TGTGCCACCGTCACAGGGGGAGGGGGCAATGAGCAGTTCTTC.

The chain is built from TRBV15 and TRBJ2-1; D is ambiguous. There are 15 residues in the CDR3. Trimming left V 0 bases short and J 0 bases short, with 6 bases between. CDR1 is LNHNV, CDR2 YYDKDF, per germline (reference sequence). CDR3 sequence: CATSRDRYSYNEQFF. In DNA form, the CDR3 reads TGTGCCACCAGCAGAGATCGTTACTCCTACAATGAGCAGTTCTTC.

The rearrangement links TRBV10-3 to TRBJ2-5; a weak D match, TRBD2 (6 bases). Germline loops: CDR1 ENHRY, CDR2 SYGVKD. The germline V and J ends were trimmed by 0 bases and 5 bases, with 13 bases remaining between them. CDR3 size: 15 residues. CDR3 nucleotide sequence: TGTGCCATCAGTGAGTCGAACCTAGCGCGGGAGACCCAGTACTTC. It translates to CAISESNLARETQYF.

V gene TRBV9 combines with J gene TRBJ2-1; tentatively, D is TRBD2 (6 bases). This CDR3 region has 13 residues. Germline V gene lookup returns CDR1 SGDLS and CDR2 YYNGEE. Trimming took off 2 bases at V and 8 bases at J, with 11 bases between the two ends. CDR3 bases: TGTGCCAGCAGCGTTTCGGGAGAGCATGAGCAGTTCTTC. Translating it yields CASSVSGEHEQFF. The full variable domain, with the rest looked up from reference TRBV9 and TRBJ2-1, is DSGVTQTPKHLITATGQRVTLRCSPRSGDLSVYWYQQSLDQGLQFLIQYYNGEERAKGNILERFSAQQFPDLHSELNLSSLELGDSALYFCASSVSGEHEQFFGPGTRLTVL.

This chain connects TRBV7-3 to TRBJ1-1; D call uncertain. The CDR3 totals 15 residues. V was clipped by 2 bases and J by 0 bases, with 10 bases between them. Per germline, CDR1 SGHTA and CDR2 FQGTGA. CDR3 protein: CASSLSEALNTEAFF. CDR3 sequence (DNA): TGTGCCAGCAGCTTATCGGAGGCCTTGAACACTGAAGCTTTCTTT.

The chain has TRBV7-2 and TRBJ1-2; no firm D call. Per germline, CDR1 SGHTA and CDR2 FQGNSA. With 1 base removed from V and 3 bases from J, the gap between germline ends came to 6 bases. This CDR3 spans 13 amino acids. CDR3 nucleotide sequence: TGTGCCAGCAGCTTAGGACATTACTATGGCTACACCTTC. Protein product: CASSLGHYYGYTF.

The J gene is TRBJ2-3, the V gene TRBV15; D might be TRBD1 (6 bases). CDR3 length equals 17 residues. CDR1 LNHNV and CDR2 YYDKDF come from the germline V gene (reference sequence). The V end lost 2 bases, the J end lost 1 base, and 16 bases lay between the germline ends. CDR3: CATSRTPVEGGTDTQYF. The CDR3, as DNA: TGTGCCACCAGCAGAACCCCGGTAGAGGGGGGCACAGATACGCAGTATTTT.

V gene TRBV29-1 combines with J gene TRBJ1-2, with 9 nucleotides matching TRBD1. Germline CDR1 SQVTM, CDR2 ANQGSEA. The CDR3 has 12 residues. With V trimmed by 6 bases and J by 6 bases, 5 bases remained unmatched. The CDR3, as DNA: TGCAGCGTAGGCAGACAGGGGGATGGCTACACCTTC. This encodes CSVGRQGDGYTF. Together with reference TRBV29-1 and TRBJ1-2, the CDR3 gives the full variable domain: SAVISQKPSRDICQRGTSLTIQCQVDSQVTMMFWYRQQPGQSLTLIATANQGSEATYESGFVIDKFPISRPNLTFSTLTVSNMSPEDSSIYLCSVGRQGDGYTFGSGTRLTVV.

The V and J genes are TRBV6-1 and TRBJ2-7; 11 nucleotides line up with TRBD1. Trimming cost V 1 base and J 4 bases; bases outside gene matches: 3. Germline CDR1 and CDR2: MNHNS and SASEGT. The CDR3 sequence is 15 residues long. CDR3 DNA: TGTGCCAGCAGTGAAGGGACAGGGGGCGCATACGAGCAGTACTTC. It specifies CASSEGTGGAYEQYF.

V and J are TRBV4-3 and TRBJ1-2; TRBD1 might be the D (6 bases). The CDR3 is 16 amino acids. Between the trimmed V and J ends, which lost 0 bases and 4 bases, there was a span of 15 bases. The germline V gene has CDR1 LGHNA and CDR2 YSLEER. The CDR3 loop reads CASSQDPQGGIYGYTF. Here the CDR3 DNA reads TGCGCCAGCAGCCAAGACCCACAGGGCGGTATCTATGGCTACACCTTC.

The chain uses TRBV28 and TRBJ1-2; the match to TRBD1 covers 10 bases. Germline lookup yields CDR1 MDHEN and CDR2 SYDVKM. Trimming at V came to 6 bases and at J to 0 bases, leaving 7 bases not matched to a gene. CDR3 length equals 16 residues. The CDR3: CASRTGTGVANYGYTF. The CDR3 region has the DNA TGTGCCAGCAGAACCGGGACAGGGGTCGCTAACTATGGCTACACCTTC.

The chain combines TRBV30 with TRBJ2-3, with D perhaps TRBD1 (5 bases). Per germline, CDR1 GTSNPN and CDR2 SVGIG (reference sequence). CDR3 length: 16 amino acids. The ends were cut back, 3 bases at V and 2 bases at J, with 18 bases in the middle. The CDR3 here is CAWSALAPGITDTQYF. CDR3 nucleotide sequence: TGTGCCTGGAGCGCACTGGCACCAGGGATCACAGATACGCAGTATTTT.

The V gene is TRBV9, the J gene TRBJ2-1; TRBD2 agrees at 11 bases. Germline loops: CDR1 SGDLS, CDR2 YYNGEE. J was trimmed by 7 bases and V by 7 bases; bases with no gene match: 10. The CDR3 totals 15 residues. The CDR3 DNA follows: TGTGCCAGCGCCTACGCCGGGACTAGCGGTAATGAGCAGTTCTTC. It codes for CASAYAGTSGNEQFF.

With regard to this clone: Germline and junction disagree at one end, which may indicate a read error. The rearrangement joins TRBV6-5 to TRBJ2-7, with D possibly TRBD1 on 5 matching bases. Germline V gene data show CDR1 as MNHEY and CDR2 as SVGAGI. The CDR3 runs 15 residues. The CDR3 nucleotides are TGTGCCAGCAGGAGACCGGACATACCCTCCGACGAGCAGTACTTC. It translates to CASRRPDIPSDEQYF.

The chain has TRBV25-1 and TRBJ2-3; D may be TRBD1 (6 bases). Germline CDR1 and CDR2: MGHDK and SYGVNS. The CDR3 runs to 15 residues. V was clipped by 9 bases and J by 5 bases, with 21 bases between them. The CDR3 loop is CASQPFGGMGDTQYF. The CDR3 bases are TGTGCCAGTCAGCCATTTGGGGGCATGGGAGATACGCAGTATTTT.

This sequence joins TRBV28 and TRBJ1-2; the match to TRBD1 covers 7 bases. CDR3 size: 17 residues. CDR1 is MDHEN and CDR2 is SYDVKM in the germline V gene. The V segment lost 3 bases and the J segment 4 bases; nucleotides outside the gene matches: 14. CDR3 coding DNA: TGTGCCAGCAGTTTTGGGCAGGGGGTAATGGGTGGCTATGGCTACACCTTC. Protein: CASSFGQGVMGGYGYTF.

This chain connects TRBV7-9 to TRBJ1-4; D unresolved. This CDR3 has 15 amino acids. CDR1 is SEHNR and CDR2 is FQNEAQ in the germline V gene (reference sequence). V was pared by 0 bases and J by 5 bases, with 10 bases between. CDR3 loop: CASSLASRTNEKLFF. The DNA for the CDR3 is TGTGCCAGCAGCTTAGCGAGTCGTACCAATGAAAAACTGTTTTTT.

This sequence joins TRBV28 and TRBJ1-5; TRBD1 agrees at 7 bases. Germline V CDR1 and CDR2: MDHEN, SYDVKM. With 4 bases clipped from V and 3 bases from J, the junction kept 6 bases outside the gene matches. CDR3 length: 15 residues. The CDR3 sequence is CASSWTGYHNQPQHF. The CDR3 DNA is TGTGCCAGCAGTTGGACAGGCTACCACAATCAGCCCCAGCATTTT.

The chain couples TRBV18 to TRBJ2-7, with 9 bases that match TRBD1. Germline V lookup: CDR1 KGHSH, CDR2 LQKENI. The CDR3 runs to 14 residues. V shed 3 bases and J 3 bases; nucleotides not matched to a gene: 3. The CDR3 nucleotides are TGTGCCAGCTCACCGGGGACAGGGAACTACGAGCAGTACTTC. Translation: CASSPGTGNYEQYF. The full variable domain, its missing parts supplied by reference TRBV18 and TRBJ2-7, is NAGVMQNPRHLVRRRGQEARLRCSPMKGHSHVYWYRQLPEEGLKFMVYLQKENIIDESGMPKERFSAEFPKEGPSILRIQQVVRGDSAAYFCASSPGTGNYEQYFGPGTRLTVT.

The chain carries TRBV7-9 and TRBJ2-1, with 7 bases that match TRBD2. J was trimmed by 4 bases and V by 4 bases; bases with no gene match: 19. The CDR3 runs to 19 residues. Germline CDR1 is SEHNR and CDR2 is FQNEAQ (reference sequence). In DNA form, the CDR3 reads TGTGCCAGCAGCTCCACCGGGCTAGCGGCTGAGAGGGTTTACAATGAGCAGTTCTTC. It yields the protein CASSSTGLAAERVYNEQFF.

This rearrangement joins TRBV4-1 to TRBJ1-4; 10 bases are a match to TRBD1. CDR1 MGHRA and CDR2 YSYEKL come from the germline V gene. The CDR3 extends over 15 amino acids. Unmatched junction bases numbered 6, after V lost 4 bases and J lost 7 bases. CDR3 in amino acids: CASSPPGTGAEKLFF. The DNA of the CDR3 is TGCGCCAGCAGCCCCCCCGGGACAGGGGCTGAAAAACTGTTTTTT.

V is TRBV6-5 and J is TRBJ1-2; 8 nucleotides line up with TRBD1. Trimming cost V 0 bases and J 7 bases; bases outside gene matches: 10. The CDR3 has 16 residues. Germline assignment: CDR1 MNHEY and CDR2 SVGAGI. The CDR3 bases are TGTGCCAGCAGTTACTCGATTGCAGGGGGCAGGCGTGGCTACACCTTC. Protein: CASSYSIAGGRRGYTF.

On this clone: Distinct nucleotide sequences in the sample also encode this CDR3. Written as DNA, the CDR3 is TGTGCCTGGAGTGCAGGGGGAATGAACACTGAAGCTTTCTTT. Encoded protein: CAWSAGGMNTEAFF. V usage is TRBV30 and J usage is TRBJ1-1; 7 bases match TRBD1. There are 14 residues in the CDR3. V shed 1 base, J shed 0 bases, and the junction held 2 bases outside the gene matches. Germline CDR1 is GTSNPN and CDR2 is SVGIG (reference sequence).

The rearrangement links TRBV7-7 to TRBJ2-5; the match to TRBD2 covers 16 bases. Germline V gene sequence: CDR1 SSHAT, CDR2 FNYEAQ (reference sequence). This CDR3 contains 16 residues. Trimming at V came to 5 bases and at J to 5 bases, leaving 5 bases not matched to a gene. The CDR3 coding sequence is TGTGCCAGCAGCCCTGGGACTAGCGGGAGGGATGAGACCCAGTACTTC. It translates to CASSPGTSGRDETQYF.

This sequence joins TRBV30 and TRBJ1-6; D may be TRBD1 (5 bases). V was trimmed by 2 bases and J by 7 bases, leaving 15 bases between them. The germline CDR1 and CDR2 sequences are GTSNPN and SVGIG (reference sequence). This CDR3 comprises 15 residues. The CDR3 loop reads CAWSFRGFGNSPLHF. The DNA of the CDR3 is TGTGCCTGGAGTTTTCGGGGGTTCGGGAATTCACCCCTCCACTTT. Using reference TRBV30 and TRBJ1-6 for the parts outside the CDR3, the full variable domain is SQTIHQWPATLVQPVGSPLSLECTVEGTSNPNLYWYRQAAGRGLQLLFYSVGIGQISSEVPQNLSASRPQDRQFILSSKKLLLSDSGFYLCAWSFRGFGNSPLHFGNGTRLTVT.

The chain has TRBV30 and TRBJ1-1, with a tentative D call TRBD1 (5 bases). CDR3 length: 14 residues. V was pared by 2 bases and J by 6 bases, with 16 bases between. The germline V gene has CDR1 GTSNPN and CDR2 SVGIG (reference sequence). The CDR3 nucleotides read TGTGCCTGGAGTTTCAGGGCTGGGGCTGCTGAAGCTTTCTTT. It translates to CAWSFRAGAAEAFF.